This entry describes one TCR beta chain. This sample was included in a study of blood T cell repertoires in COVID-19. As for the study in general: T cells, B-cell-depleted T cells, or PBMCs provided the cDNA or gDNA that served as material.

Profiling relied on immunoSEQ multiplex PCR, and the TCRdb table lists in-frame clones only, not all of them. Found here are about 170,000 clones, approximately 84% of them singletons; the top ten hold approximately 2.4%. The CDR3 runs 14 residues. J lost 3 bases, V lost 8 bases, and 6 bases had no gene match. CDR1 SGHAT and CDR2 FQNNGV come from the germline V gene. The rearrangement uses TRBV11-2 and TRBJ2-7; 11 bases align to TRBD2. This TCR was sampled from a human donor with acute or convalescent COVID-19. The donor label of this sample is uncertain. The sequencing input was peripheral blood. DNA of the CDR3: TGTGCCAGCCGTCAGCTAGCGGGAGGCTACGAGCAGTACTTC. Protein: CASRQLAGGYEQYF.